The rows below give T cell receptor beta chains drawn from one sample of a study of T-cell reconstitution after alpha-beta-depleted transplantation in children. One entry per CDR3 protein results from TCRdb running MiXCR on the PCR reads. The sample has 200,000 to 250,000 distinct CDR3 sequences; roughly 9% are singletons. The specimen was PBMCs from the stem cell graft donor, collected from the stem cell graft. These receptors originate from a human donor who donated a stem cell graft to a child with acute lymphoblastic leukemia. CDR3s leave out the opening cysteine and the closing phenylalanine or tryptophan. Rows may omit the clone size; those that give it use once, few, many or a size class.

j_gene	v_gene	abundance	CDR3aa
TRBJ2-7	TRBV29-1	.	SVAVQAYEQY
TRBJ2-1	TRBV5-1	many	ASSLSGGQGNEQF
TRBJ2-2	TRBV12-3/TRBV12-4	many	ASSLDSNTGELF
TRBJ2-7	TRBV18	many	ASSLSTGGGEQY
TRBJ2-4	TRBV5-6	.	ASSLGETRLAKNIQY
TRBJ1-1	TRBV19	few	ASEPLGNTEAF
TRBJ1-2	TRBV24-1	.	ATSDFGRSYGYT
TRBJ1-2	TRBV5-4	.	ASSSVGQPYGYT
TRBJ2-7	TRBV27	.	ASRTIRDRAYEQY
TRBJ1-1	TRBV7-6	many	ASSLPPLGPDTEAF
TRBJ1-6	TRBV5-1	.	ASRGTEDSPLH
TRBJ1-1	TRBV7-2	many	ASSPYPQGTEAF
TRBJ2-3	TRBV7-2	.	ASSPPGGGPDTQY
TRBJ2-1	TRBV14	few	ASSQDFGVYEQF